The 9 T cell receptor beta chains presented below share a single source sample, sequenced in a study of shared clonotypes between healthy human individuals. Positive CCR7 selection of CD45RO-negative cells yielded the naive CD8 cells, and terminally differentiated effector memory CD45RA+ cells were excluded. The repertoire was sequenced with immunoSEQ multiplex PCR; TCRdb's copy has only in-frame clones and lacks some. The sample carries about 2 million clones, roughly 94% recorded once. The specimen was naive CD8+ T cells sorted from blood. The receptor set was obtained from a man aged 18 to 30 in good health.

This clone was detected once. The chain recombines TRBV4-3 with TRBJ1-2; TRBD1 matches 10 bases. The junction had 12 bases not matched to a gene; V was cut back by 6 bases and J by 8 bases. The CDR3 is 15 residues long. Germline CDR1 is LGHNA and CDR2 is YSLEER. The DNA for the CDR3 is TGCGCCAGCAGACCAAGTGGAGACAGGGGGCGAGGCTACACCTTC. Its protein product is CASRPSGDRGRGYTF.

The V and J genes are TRBV7-8 and TRBJ2-7; 8 bases map to TRBD1. V lost 5 bases, J lost 4 bases, and 4 bases stayed unmatched. Germline V gene sequence: CDR1 SGHVS, CDR2 FQNEAQ. This CDR3 comprises 13 residues. CDR3 protein: CASSLDRVYEQYF. For the CDR3, the DNA is TGTGCCAGCAGCCTGGACAGGGTTTACGAGCAGTACTTC.

The rearrangement uses TRBV10-3 and TRBJ1-1; 9 nucleotides align to TRBD1. V shed 6 bases, J shed 6 bases, and the junction held 2 bases outside the gene matches. In germline, CDR1 is ENHRY, CDR2 SYGVKD. The CDR3 consists of 12 residues. The CDR3 DNA follows: TGTGCCATCAGCACAGGGGGCTCTGAAGCTTTCTTT. Translation: CAISTGGSEAFF.

The chain links TRBV28 to TRBJ2-2, with unresolved D. This CDR3 comprises 14 residues. The germline CDR1 and CDR2 sequences are MDHEN and SYDVKM. V lost 2 bases and J lost 0, with 4 bases in between. The chain's CDR3 is CASSLQPNTGELFF. In DNA form, the CDR3 reads TGTGCCAGCAGTTTACAACCGAACACCGGGGAGCTGTTTTTT.

The chain uses TRBV2 and TRBJ2-1; maybe TRBD2 (6 bases). Germline loops: CDR1 SNHLY, CDR2 FYNNEI. This CDR3 has 14 residues. V was shortened by 6 bases and J by 7 bases, with 16 bases between the two germline ends. As DNA, the CDR3 is TGTGCCAGCAGCCCCGGGGGAGAGGGGAATGAGCAGTTCTTC. It codes for CASSPGGEGNEQFF.

CDR3 nucleotide sequence: TGTGCCAGCAGTTTAGGACAGGGTCAGCAGCCCCAGCATTTT. Protein: CASSLGQGQQPQHF. The rearrangement links TRBV28 to TRBJ1-5, with 8 bases aligning to TRBD1. V shed 2 bases and J 7 bases; nucleotides not matched to a gene: 4. The CDR3 is 14 residues long. Germline loops: CDR1 MDHEN, CDR2 SYDVKM.

The V gene is TRBV28, the J gene TRBJ2-1; 15 nucleotides match TRBD2. Germline V CDR1 and CDR2: MDHEN, SYDVKM. This CDR3 has 18 residues. V shed 4 bases, J shed 1 base, and the junction held 5 bases outside the gene matches. CDR3 sequence: CASSYRTSGGASYNEQFF. The CDR3 DNA is TGTGCCAGCAGTTATAGGACTAGCGGGGGGGCTTCCTACAATGAGCAGTTCTTC.

The chain carries TRBV19 and TRBJ1-1; the D gene is possibly TRBD1 (5 bases). The CDR3 contains 12 residues. Germline V CDR1 and CDR2: LNHDA, SQIVND (reference sequence). Trimming took 7 bases from V and 6 from J, leaving 12 bases between them. This CDR3 is CASTTGGAEAFF. The DNA of the CDR3 is TGTGCCAGTACTACGGGGGGAGCTGAAGCTTTCTTT.

This chain joins TRBV28 and TRBJ1-6, with D perhaps TRBD1 (6 bases). Germline V gene sequence: CDR1 MDHEN, CDR2 SYDVKM. There are 14 residues in the CDR3. Trimming cost V 6 bases and J 8 bases, with 14 bases left between them. CDR3 in amino acids: CASRMDRGDSPLHF. The CDR3 DNA reads TGTGCCAGCAGGATGGACAGAGGTGATTCACCCCTCCACTTT. Full variable domain (rest looked up from reference TRBV28 and TRBJ1-6): DVKVTQSSRYLVKRTGEKVFLECVQDMDHENMFWYRQDPGLGLRLIYFSYDVKMKEKGDIPEGYSVSREKKERFSLILESASTNQTSMYLCASRMDRGDSPLHFGNGTRLTVT.